Reported below is one T cell receptor beta chain. Its antigen is still unknown. Unique molecular identifiers were used in preparing the TCRbeta library. TCRdb reprocessed the PCR reads with MiXCR, giving one entry per CDR3 protein. Of hundreds of thousands of distinct CDR3 sequences in the sample, around 13% were seen once. This entry comes from a study of T-cell reconstitution after alpha-beta-depleted transplantation in children. Points from the study as a whole: Some patients showed high day-60 TCRbeta diversity, which derived from surviving recipient T cells and thymic progenitors. It was reported that alpha-beta T cells came from several hundred expanded graft clones (about two months after transplant). It was newly produced T cells that mostly accounted for T-cell counts and diversity one year after transplant.

The source of this sequence is a girl aged 2-10 years with congenital amegakaryocytic thrombocytopenia, due to receive a stem cell transplant. The specimen was PBMCs, collected before TCRalphabeta/CD19-depleted stem cell transplant.

The CDR3, as DNA: TGTGCCAGCAGCTTAGAGGTTGGGGGCGGCGAGCAGTTCTTC. Translation: CASSLEVGGGEQFF. The chain couples TRBV7-2 to TRBJ2-1, with D possibly being TRBD1 (6 bases). The CDR3 length is 14 residues. Germline lookup yields CDR1 SGHTA and CDR2 FQGNSA. Trimming stripped 1 base from V and 10 bases from J, with 14 bases between.